These 3 T cell receptor beta chains originate from one sample sequenced in a study of metastatic and nonmetastatic thyroid tumors. TCRdb re-analyzed the PCR reads through MiXCR. This table has about 90,000 clones, roughly 8.6% appearing once. Among the patients, none had received any treatment before thyroid surgery. Sequenced: blood. These receptors all come from a female donor with papillary thyroid cancer or a benign thyroid nodule (not recorded which). Some clones in this sample may be carry-over from other donors' samples.

This clone was recorded many times. The rearrangement uses TRBV4-1 and TRBJ2-2; D is uncertain. The CDR3 sequence is 13 residues long. Trimming stripped 2 bases from V and 2 bases from J, with 3 bases between. Germline values: CDR1 MGHRA, CDR2 YSYEKL. The CDR3 region is CASSQYNTGELFF. The CDR3 nucleotides are TGCGCCAGCAGCCAATATAACACCGGGGAGCTGTTTTTT.

The sample holds many counts of this clone. The chain is built from TRBV28 and TRBJ2-2; D remains unclear. Germline CDR1 is MDHEN and CDR2 is SYDVKM. The CDR3 spans 13 residues. V was shortened by 3 bases and J by 6 bases, with 8 bases between the two germline ends. Here the CDR3 DNA reads TGTGCCAGCAGTTTCGCAGGTCCCGGGGAGCTGTTTTTT. The encoded protein is CASSFAGPGELFF.

This clone was counted many times. The chain has TRBV4-2 and TRBJ2-1; 8 positions match TRBD1. CDR3 size: 16 residues. V shed 0 bases, J shed 3 bases, and the junction held 4 bases outside the gene matches. Germline assignment: CDR1 LGHNA and CDR2 YNFKEQ. In DNA form, the CDR3 reads TGTGCCAGCAGCCAAGAACCGGGACAGGTCTACAATGAGCAGTTCTTC. Translation: CASSQEPGQVYNEQFF.